This T cell receptor (beta chain) was sequenced in a study of shared clonotypes between healthy human individuals. Study-level results: About 4.5% of naive CD4 clonotypes were common to a few donors.

The deep-level immunoSEQ assay was used. Produced via immunoSEQ multiplex PCR; TCRdb's table is partial and in-frame only. The repertoire holds 2 million or so clones, with 85% to 95% as singletons. This CDR3 has 14 amino acids. This clone was counted a single time. As yet, its antigen is unknown. All donors qualified as healthy HIV-negative adults and had experienced no recent acute infections or vaccinations. The source of this sequence is a man aged 18 to 29 in good health. Sample: naive CD4+ T cells sorted from blood. The subset is: CD45RA+ positively selected. V gene TRBV21-1 combines with J gene TRBJ1-2; the table calls TRBD1, which could not be checked here. TRBV21-1 is a pseudogene segment. Here the CDR3 reads CASSTSGAAGGYTF. The CDR3 coding sequence is TGTGCCAGCAGCACCTCAGGGGCTGCAGGTGGCTACACCTTC.